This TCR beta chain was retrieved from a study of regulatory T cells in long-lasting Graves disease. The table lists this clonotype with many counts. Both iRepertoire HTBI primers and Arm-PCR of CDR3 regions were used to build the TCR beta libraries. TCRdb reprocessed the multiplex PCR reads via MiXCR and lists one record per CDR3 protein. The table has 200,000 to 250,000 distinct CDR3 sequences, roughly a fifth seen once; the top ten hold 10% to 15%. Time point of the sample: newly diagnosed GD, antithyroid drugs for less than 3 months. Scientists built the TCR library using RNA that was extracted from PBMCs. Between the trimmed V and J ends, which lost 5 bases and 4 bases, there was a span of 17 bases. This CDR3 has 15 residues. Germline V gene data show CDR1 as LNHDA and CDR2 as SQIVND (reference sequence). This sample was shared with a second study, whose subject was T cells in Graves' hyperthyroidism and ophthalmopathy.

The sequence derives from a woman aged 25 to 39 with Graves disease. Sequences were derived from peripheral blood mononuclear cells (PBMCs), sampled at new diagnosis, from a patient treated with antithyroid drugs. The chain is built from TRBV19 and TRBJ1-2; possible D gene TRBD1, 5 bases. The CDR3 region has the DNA TGTGCCAGTAGTCCTTCGGGGGGGATCCCCTATGGCTACACCTTC. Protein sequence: CASSPSGGIPYGYTF.